These T cell receptor beta chains were read from a single sample in a study of monozygotic twins with inflammatory bowel disease. TCRdb re-called the 5' RACE reads; every CDR3 protein appears as one record, without DNA. The sample spans about 350,000 distinct CDR3 sequences; the ten largest clones claim roughly 2%. Material: blood. These receptors were collected from a human donor with ulcerative colitis or Crohn's disease, or a healthy co-twin of an affected twin (not recorded which). The CDR3 runs from the conserved cysteine through the conserved F or W.

cdr3_length j_call v_call cdr3_aa
12 TRBJ1-1 TRBV20-1 CSARTGETEAFF
15 TRBJ2-7 TRBV6-1 CASSDAGTPSYEQYF
15 TRBJ2-3 TRBV5-1 CASSMRGGEADTQYF
15 TRBJ1-1 TRBV27 CASSSLTDGFTEAFF
16 TRBJ1-1 TRBV5-1 CASSFGPGTVNTEAFF
14 TRBJ2-5 TRBV6-1 CASFRGGARETQYF
13 TRBJ2-5 TRBV10-2 CASTEGGGGTQYF
15 TRBJ1-1 TRBV9 CASSVGGQGSTEAFF
17 TRBJ1-2 TRBV12-3/TRBV12-4 CASTLSSSLVGGYGYTF
15 TRBJ2-3 TRBV29-1 CSVDLAGLLTDTQYF
13 TRBJ2-1 TRBV28 CASQLAGPNEQFF
16 TRBJ2-7 TRBV28 CASSVSGTGASREQYF
13 TRBJ1-2 TRBV5-1 CASSSELNYGYTF
14 TRBJ1-1 TRBV4-1 CASSQGNLNTEAFF
15 TRBJ2-3 TRBV7-7 CASSMTSGKTDTQYF
16 TRBJ2-7 TRBV5-1 CASSLGASGRAAEQYF
16 TRBJ2-7 TRBV19 CASSIWGQGAFYEQYF
17 TRBJ2-1 TRBV5-1 CASSHRLAGGGYNEQFF
14 TRBJ2-3 TRBV7-2 CASSLVLTTDTQYF
14 TRBJ1-1 TRBV6-4 CASSDSREGTEAFF
13 TRBJ2-1 TRBV20-1 CSAANGGNNEQFF
12 TRBJ2-7 TRBV18 CASSPLAYEQYF
16 TRBJ1-6 TRBV27 CASSVYLSSYNSPLHF
14 TRBJ2-1 TRBV5-8 CASSEGVGMDEQFF
15 TRBJ1-1 TRBV12-3/TRBV12-4 CASSLNAGSNTEAFF
12 TRBJ1-1 TRBV12-3/TRBV12-4 CASRGGVTEAFF
18 TRBJ1-2 TRBV21-1 CASSRGQGHCLGDYGYTF